These T cell receptor beta chains were read from a single sample in a study of beta chain features in type 1 diabetes. Sequencing was performed with immunoSEQ multiplex PCR; in TCRdb, only in-frame clones are kept and a portion is missing. Of around 600,000 clones listed, 12% are singletons. Sample: naive CD4+ T cells from blood. The source of these receptors is a man aged 25-40 years with type 1 diabetes. The CDR3 runs from the conserved cysteine through the conserved F or W. D genes are given only for firm matches. Part of the rows lack a size; the others show once, few, many or a class for expanded clones.

len	v_gene	abundance	d_gene	j_gene	CDR3aa	CDR3nt
14	TRBV9	.	TRBD1	TRBJ1-2	CASSVVPGGGGYTF	TGTGCCAGCAGCGTAGTACCAGGGGGAGGAGGCTACACCTTC
14	TRBV2	few	.	TRBJ1-2	CASSSGTSVRGYTF	TGTGCCAGCAGTTCCGGGACATCGGTTAGGGGCTACACCTTC
14	TRBV6-4	few	TRBD1	TRBJ2-1	CASSVEQGLDEQFF	TGTGCCAGCAGTGTGGAACAGGGGTTGGATGAGCAGTTCTTC
17	TRBV4-2	.	.	TRBJ1-2	CASSQAEAPTDNYGYTF	TGTGCCAGCAGCCAAGCTGAGGCTCCGACAGATAACTATGGCTACACCTTC
15	TRBV30	.	.	TRBJ1-3	CAWSVGRVYGNTIYF	TGTGCCTGGAGTGTAGGCAGGGTATACGGAAACACCATATATTTT
16	TRBV30	few	.	TRBJ1-2	CAWTRPGASAGYGYTF	TGTGCCTGGACTCGACCAGGGGCGTCCGCTGGCTATGGCTACACCTTC
15	TRBV11-2	.	TRBD1	TRBJ2-2	CASSSWTGSDGELFF	TGTGCCAGCAGCTCGTGGACAGGATCTGACGGGGAGCTGTTTTTT
16	TRBV7-8	.	.	TRBJ1-6	CASSPDRSSYNSPLHF	TGTGCCAGCAGCCCCGACAGGAGCTCCTATAATTCACCCCTCCACTTT
15	TRBV4-1	few	TRBD1	TRBJ1-2	CASSQGDRANYGYTF	TGCGCCAGCAGCCAGGGTGACAGGGCGAACTATGGCTACACCTTC
15	TRBV7-2	.	TRBD2	TRBJ2-7	CASSWTSGGSYEQYF	TGTGCCAGCAGCTGGACTAGCGGGGGCAGCTACGAGCAGTACTTC
12	TRBV5-1	.	.	TRBJ2-7	CASSLAGDEQYF	TGCGCCAGCAGCTTGGCAGGGGACGAGCAGTACTTC
16	TRBV25-1	few	TRBD1	TRBJ2-3	CASSVQSGTDTDTQYF	TGTGCCAGCAGTGTCCAGTCCGGGACAGACACAGATACGCAGTATTTT
15	TRBV19	.	.	TRBJ2-3	CASSIPGGPQDTQYF	TGTGCCAGTAGTATCCCGGGGGGCCCTCAAGATACGCAGTATTTT
13	TRBV5-1	.	.	TRBJ2-7	CASSSGPSREQYF	TGCGCCAGCAGTTCCGGACCGTCCCGCGAGCAGTACTTC
15	TRBV11-3	.	TRBD2	TRBJ2-5	CASSLTSGGGETQYF	TGTGCCAGCAGCTTGACTAGCGGGGGCGGAGAGACCCAGTACTTC
16	TRBV27	few	.	TRBJ1-5	CASSFQGLTGNQPQHF	TGTGCCAGCAGTTTTCAGGGGCTGACGGGCAATCAGCCCCAGCATTTT
14	TRBV7-2	.	TRBD1	TRBJ1-3	CASIRDSSGNTIYF	TGTGCCAGCATCCGGGACAGCTCTGGAAACACCATATATTTT
15	TRBV5-4	few	.	TRBJ1-3	CASSLDLSSGNTIYF	TGTGCCAGCAGCTTGGACCTATCCTCTGGAAACACCATATATTTT
16	TRBV11-2	few	TRBD2	TRBJ2-7	CASSLVGTSLVYEQYF	TGTGCCAGCAGCTTAGTCGGGACTAGCCTTGTCTACGAGCAGTACTTC
14	TRBV6-1	few	.	TRBJ1-2	CASRSGTPDLSYTF	TGTGCCAGCAGGAGCGGGACACCGGACCTCAGCTACACCTTC
12	TRBV7-2	few	.	TRBJ1-1	CASSKWVHEAFF	TGTGCCAGCAGCAAGTGGGTACACGAAGCTTTCTTT
17	TRBV5-1	few	TRBD2	TRBJ2-5	CASSFGLAGAYQETQYF	TGCGCCAGCAGCTTCGGACTAGCGGGGGCCTACCAAGAGACCCAGTACTTC
15	TRBV2	.	.	TRBJ2-1	CASSGEWGNENEQFF	TGTGCCAGCAGTGGGGAGTGGGGCAACGAAAATGAGCAGTTCTTC
15	TRBV30	few	.	TRBJ2-1	CAWSQPADSPSEQFF	TGTGCCTGGAGTCAGCCCGCGGACTCCCCCAGTGAGCAGTTCTTC
13	TRBV11-1	few	.	TRBJ2-7	CASSFAWASEQYF	TGTGCCAGCAGCTTCGCATGGGCTAGTGAGCAGTACTTC
14	TRBV13	few	.	TRBJ2-7	CASSLKAGGYEQYF	TGTGCCAGCAGCTTAAAGGCAGGAGGTTACGAGCAGTACTTC
15	TRBV9	few	TRBD1	TRBJ1-2	CASSAGTGASYGYTF	TGTGCCAGCAGCGCCGGGACAGGGGCTTCCTATGGCTACACCTTC
15	TRBV1	.	.	TRBJ2-5	CTSSQDKGRGKTQYF	TGCACCAGCAGCCAAGATAAGGGGAGGGGCAAGACCCAGTACTTC
18	TRBV4-2	.	.	TRBJ2-5	CASSQAGQSSYSRETQYF	TGTGCCAGCAGCCAGGCGGGACAGAGCTCATACAGCCGAGAGACCCAGTACTTC
13	TRBV28	.	.	TRBJ1-2	CASTVRRVQGYTF	TGTGCCAGCACCGTAAGAAGGGTACAGGGCTACACCTTC
14	TRBV7-2	few	TRBD1	TRBJ1-6	CASSLGQGRTPLHF	TGTGCCAGCAGCTTAGGACAGGGGCGGACACCCCTCCACTTT
14	TRBV2	.	TRBD1	TRBJ2-1	CASSVGQGMNEQFF	TGTGCCAGCAGTGTGGGACAGGGAATGAATGAGCAGTTCTTC
13	TRBV4-3	.	.	TRBJ2-1	CASSLAVYNEQFF	TGCGCCAGCAGCCTAGCGGTCTACAATGAGCAGTTCTTC
13	TRBV29-1	.	.	TRBJ2-7	CSVGAGYSYEQYF	TGCAGCGTTGGGGCAGGGTATTCCTACGAGCAGTACTTC
13	TRBV7-9	.	.	TRBJ1-6	CASTDRRGSPLHF	TGTGCCAGCACCGATCGGAGGGGTTCACCCCTCCACTTT
14	TRBV2	few	.	TRBJ1-2	CASRGDGTVYGYTF	TGTGCCAGCAGGGGGGACGGAACCGTCTATGGCTACACCTTC
13	TRBV11-3	few	.	TRBJ2-5	CASSLGGVETQYF	TGTGCCAGCAGCTTAGGCGGTGTCGAGACCCAGTACTTC
14	TRBV7-3	few	.	TRBJ2-7	CASSPEGRSYEQYF	TGTGCCAGTTCCCCCGAGGGACGGTCCTACGAGCAGTACTTC
16	TRBV4-3	.	.	TRBJ2-7	CASSQDGAGTAYEQYF	TGCGCCAGCAGCCAAGATGGGGCAGGTACAGCCTACGAGCAGTACTTC
12	TRBV11-2	.	.	TRBJ2-5	CASSLDERAQYF	TGTGCCAGCAGCTTAGATGAGCGGGCCCAGTACTTC
14	TRBV7-2	.	TRBD2	TRBJ2-3	CASSVTSGTDTQYF	TGTGCCAGCAGCGTGACTAGCGGGACAGATACGCAGTATTTT
15	TRBV6-5	.	.	TRBJ2-7	CASSPGIPVSYEQYF	TGTGCCAGCAGTCCAGGGATTCCAGTATCCTACGAGCAGTACTTC
13	TRBV5-4	.	.	TRBJ2-7	CASSIGQYYEQYF	TGTGCCAGCAGCATTGGACAGTACTACGAGCAGTACTTC
15	TRBV27	.	TRBD2	TRBJ2-5	CASSLGSGVWETQYF	TGTGCCAGCAGTTTAGGTAGCGGGGTTTGGGAGACCCAGTACTTC
15	TRBV15	.	.	TRBJ1-1	CATSRDGRGNTEAFF	TGTGCCACCAGCAGAGATGGTAGGGGAAACACTGAAGCTTTCTTT
14	TRBV5-1	few	.	TRBJ2-5	CASSFLGGEETQYF	TGCGCCAGCAGCTTCCTAGGGGGAGAAGAGACCCAGTACTTC
14	TRBV7-9	.	.	TRBJ2-7	CASSFQGPVGEQYF	TGTGCCAGCAGCTTTCAGGGCCCAGTGGGCGAGCAGTACTTC
14	TRBV4-1	few	.	TRBJ2-7	CASSRAEDSYEQYF	TGCGCCAGCAGCCGAGCGGAAGACTCCTACGAGCAGTACTTC
16	TRBV9	few	.	TRBJ2-2	CASNSGQGTRTGELFF	TGTGCCAGTAATTCGGGGCAGGGGACAAGGACTGGGGAGCTGTTTTTT
14	TRBV14	few	.	TRBJ2-7	CASSQVDRAYEQYF	TGTGCCAGCAGCCAAGTGGACAGAGCCTACGAGCAGTACTTC
20	TRBV10-3	few	TRBD1	TRBJ1-3	CAISEAQGASPTYSGNTIYF	TGTGCCATCAGTGAGGCGCAGGGGGCTTCACCCACCTACTCTGGAAACACCATATATTTT
13	TRBV27	.	.	TRBJ2-5	CASSSQGRETQYF	TGTGCCAGCAGTTCCCAGGGGCGAGAGACCCAGTACTTC
13	TRBV11-2	few	TRBD2	TRBJ2-1	CASRRLAPNEQFF	TGTGCCAGCAGAAGACTAGCTCCCAATGAGCAGTTCTTC